This TCR beta chain was profiled in a study of Ad26.COV2.S vaccination and SARS-CoV-2 variants. The overall study: Donor got 5x10^10 or 1x10^11 viral particles of Ad26.COV2.S.

V lost 6 bases and J lost 4; bases outside the gene matches: 4. The CDR3 sequence is 14 residues long. Germline lookup yields CDR1 MDHEN and CDR2 SYDVKM. Profiled with immunoSEQ multiplex PCR; TCRdb holds only in-frame clones, not every one. There are roughly 380,000 clones in the sample; roughly 90% occur only once, and about 3.6% lies in the top ten. Study-wide results and limits: Analyses that measured TCR breadth and depth may have underestimated total T cell responses.

Treatment given: roughly 20 received Ad26.COV2.S at low or high dose, single or two shots; roughly 5 received placebo; per-sample allocation not given. Day 63 after the first injection of vaccine or placebo was the sampling time. Donation came from an adult in Boston who was aged 18-55 years. A word on this clone: Antigen unknown.

The receptor was isolated from a person between 18 and 60 years old who received the Ad26.COV2.S COVID-19 vaccine or a placebo. The chain couples TRBV28 to TRBJ1-4, with 8 bases matching TRBD1. Sequencing was performed on peripheral blood, taken in a trial of Ad26.COV2.S vaccine versus placebo. The CDR3: CASRMTGVNEKLFF. Written as DNA, the CDR3 is TGTGCCAGCAGGATGACAGGGGTTAATGAAAAACTGTTTTTT. The full variable domain, its missing parts supplied by reference TRBV28 and TRBJ1-4, is DVKVTQSSRYLVKRTGEKVFLECVQDMDHENMFWYRQDPGLGLRLIYFSYDVKMKEKGDIPEGYSVSREKKERFSLILESASTNQTSMYLCASRMTGVNEKLFFGSGTQLSVL.